This T cell receptor beta chain was sequenced in a study of Ad26.COV2.S vaccination and SARS-CoV-2 variants. Whole-study results and caveats: After vaccination, reports described spike-specific CD8+ and CD4+ T cell responses as showing substantial breadth.

Sequenced by immunoSEQ multiplex PCR; TCRdb stores in-frame clones only, minus some. The sample includes some 400,000 clones, around 89% of them seen just once. Notes on this clone: As yet, its antigen is unknown.

Treatment in this sample: roughly 19 received Ad26.COV2.S at low or high dose, single or two shots; several received placebo; per-sample allocation not given. Samples came from day 63 after the first vaccine or placebo injection. It was an adult aged 18-55 years in Boston who was the donor. An Ad26 vector expressing Wuhan-strain SARS-CoV-2 spike served as the vaccine. This CDR3 region has 17 residues. Germline assignment: CDR1 LGHNT and CDR2 FRNRAP. The V and J ends lost 1 base and 3 bases respectively, with 19 bases between them. The sample was peripheral blood, taken in a trial of Ad26.COV2.S vaccine versus placebo. The chain carries TRBV12-5 and TRBJ2-7; D unclear. The source is a person between 18 and 65 years old who received the Ad26.COV2.S COVID-19 vaccine or a placebo. CDR3 nucleotides: TGTGCTAGTGGTTTGGGGCTCGGGCCAAATATCCACTACGAGCAGTACTTC. It translates to CASGLGLGPNIHYEQYF.